One and the same sample provided the 30 T cell receptor beta chains below, sequenced in a study of response to subunit inactivated influenza vaccine. Each CDR3 protein gets one entry after TCRdb re-called the RT-PCR reads with MiXCR. The sample has a few hundred thousand distinct CDR3 sequences, 21% seen once; the top ten hold about 10%. The sequences come from PBMCs from blood, collected approximately 20 months after vaccination. These receptors all stem from a man aged 45 to 70 who received an inactivated influenza vaccine.

This clonotype has a handful of counts. This CDR3 is CSASLGGDYEQYF. In nucleotides, the CDR3 is TGCAGTGCTAGCCTAGGGGGCGACTACGAGCAGTACTTC. V usage is TRBV20-1 and J usage is TRBJ2-7; 7 nucleotides align to TRBD1. V lost 3 bases, J lost 3 bases, and 5 bases stayed unmatched. CDR1 and CDR2 from the germline V gene are DFQATT and SNEGSKA (reference sequence). The CDR3 has 13 amino acids.

This clonotype was recorded a few times. The V and J genes are TRBV7-9 and TRBJ2-1; weak D call: TRBD1 (5 bases). The CDR3 is 16 residues long. Germline CDR1 SEHNR, CDR2 FQNEAQ (reference sequence). Trimming took 3 bases from V and 8 from J, leaving 20 bases between them. The CDR3 reads CASSFSAQGIFDEQFF. CDR3 DNA sequence: TGTGCCAGCAGCTTCTCGGCCCAGGGAATATTCGATGAGCAGTTCTTC.

The chain links TRBV10-3 to TRBJ1-2; D gene ambiguous. This CDR3 is built from 12 residues. The V gene's germline CDR1 is ENHRY and CDR2 SYGVKD. V lost 7 bases and J 5 bases, leaving 11 bases between the germline ends. DNA for the CDR3: TGTGCCATCAAGCCGACGGGGTATGGCTACACCTTC. Its protein is CAIKPTGYGYTF.

This clonotype was detected a few times. The chain is built from TRBV5-1 and TRBJ2-1; 8 nucleotides agree with TRBD2. Germline CDR1 reads SGHRS; CDR2 reads YFSETQ. The V segment lost 0 bases and the J segment 8 bases; nucleotides outside the gene matches: 1. The CDR3 runs to 13 residues. As DNA, the CDR3 is TGCGCCAGCAGCTTGGTAGCGGGGTATGAGCAGTTCTTC. This gives the protein CASSLVAGYEQFF.

The rearrangement links TRBV10-3 to TRBJ2-1; no clear D. V was trimmed by 0 bases and J by 6 bases, leaving 15 bases between them. Per the germline V gene, CDR1 is ENHRY and CDR2 is SYGVKD. The CDR3 totals 16 residues. CDR3 sequence reads: CAISESLTDSLNEQFF. The CDR3, as DNA: TGTGCCATCAGTGAGTCTCTTACCGATAGCCTCAATGAGCAGTTCTTC.

This clonotype occurred a few times. This chain links TRBV7-2 with TRBJ2-1; D unclear. The CDR3 totals 13 residues. The V gene's germline CDR1 is SGHTA and CDR2 FQGNSA. Trimming took off 2 bases at V and 6 bases at J, with 8 bases between the two ends. The CDR3 region is CASSLSTTNEQFF. CDR3 sequence (DNA): TGTGCCAGCAGCTTAAGTACTACCAATGAGCAGTTCTTC.

The chain has TRBV9 and TRBJ1-2; 8 bases agree with TRBD1. After removal of 4 bases from V and 8 bases from J, the junction contained 7 bases not matched to a gene. Germline assignment: CDR1 SGDLS and CDR2 YYNGEE. The CDR3 has 13 residues. CDR3 sequence: CASSSDDRGGYTF. Written as DNA, the CDR3 is TGTGCCAGCAGCTCCGACGACAGGGGAGGCTACACCTTC.

The CDR3 DNA reads TGCAGCGTTGTCGTGAAAGGGACAGGGAACACTGAAGCTTTCTTT. Its translation is CSVVVKGTGNTEAFF. The chain is built from TRBV29-1 and TRBJ1-1, with 8 positions matching TRBD1. The V and J ends lost 4 bases and 1 base, in that order; junction bases with no gene match: 8. CDR1 is SQVTM, CDR2 ANQGSEA, per germline. The CDR3 totals 15 residues. The variable domain in full, completed from reference TRBV29-1 and TRBJ1-1, reads SAVISQKPSRDICQRGTSLTIQCQVDSQVTMMFWYRQQPGQSLTLIATANQGSEATYESGFVIDKFPISRPNLTFSTLTVSNMSPEDSSIYLCSVVVKGTGNTEAFFGQGTRLTVV.

With regard to this clonotype: One end of the junction varies from germline; a read error may be responsible. This chain joins TRBV27 and TRBJ1-2; 8 nucleotides agree with TRBD1. The germline gives CDR1 MNHEY, CDR2 SMNVEV (reference sequence). CDR3 length: 15 amino acids. CDR3 sequence reads: CASGKDRGRSYAYTF. CDR3 bases: TGTGCCAGCGGAAAAGACAGGGGTCGAAGCTATGCCTACACCTTC.

The chain has TRBV4-1 and TRBJ1-4; 8 bases align to TRBD1. V lost 2 bases and J lost 8; bases outside the gene matches: 7. The CDR3 runs 15 residues. Germline lookup yields CDR1 MGHRA and CDR2 YSYEKL. The CDR3 region has the DNA TGCGCCAGCAGCCAATTTGGGACAGGCGGAGAAAAACTGTTTTTT. Its protein is CASSQFGTGGEKLFF.

The V and J genes are TRBV6-2 or TRBV6-3 and TRBJ2-2; 9 bases fit TRBD2. V shed 10 bases, J shed 8 bases, and the junction held 11 bases outside the gene matches. The germline gives CDR1 MNHEY, CDR2 SVGEGT. The length of the CDR3 is 14 residues. This chain's CDR3 is CAIRWGLASGELFF. As DNA, the CDR3 is TGTGCCATCCGATGGGGACTAGCAAGTGGGGAGCTGTTTTTT.

This clonotype was detected only a few times. This chain uses TRBV20-1 with TRBJ1-4, with D perhaps matching TRBD1 (5 bases). The ends were cut back, 2 bases at V and 14 bases at J, with 24 bases in the middle. The CDR3 sequence is 15 residues long. Germline lookup yields CDR1 DFQATT and CDR2 SNEGSKA (reference sequence). DNA of the CDR3: TGCAGTGCTAGACCTGATGCACCAAGGCAGGGTGGGCTGTTTTTT. Translation: CSARPDAPRQGGLFF.

This clonotype was picked up a small number of times. This sequence joins TRBV5-1 and TRBJ2-3; 9 bases map to TRBD2. The CDR3 contains 15 residues. CDR1 SGHRS and CDR2 YFSETQ come from the germline V gene. The ends lost 0 bases at V and 3 bases at J; junction bases unmatched: 2. The chain's CDR3 is CASSLGSGRTDTQYF. DNA of the CDR3: TGCGCCAGCAGCTTGGGTAGCGGGAGAACAGATACGCAGTATTTT.

This clonotype was recorded many times. The V and J genes are TRBV14 and TRBJ1-3; D gene unclear. V lost 4 bases and J 2 bases, leaving 9 bases between the germline ends. CDR1 is SGHDN, CDR2 FVKESK, per germline. The CDR3 has 14 residues. The DNA of the CDR3 is TGTGCCAGCAGCCCCCTCGGACCTGGAAACACCATATATTTT. It codes for CASSPLGPGNTIYF.

This clonotype was seen only a few times. V gene TRBV20-1 combines with J gene TRBJ1-5; the D gene is possibly TRBD1 (5 bases). Trimming removed 3 bases from V and 2 bases from J, with 11 bases in between. This CDR3 is 14 amino acids long. Germline V gene data show CDR1 as DFQATT and CDR2 as SNEGSKA (reference sequence). The CDR3 sequence is CSARPGGGNQPQHF. CDR3 sequence (DNA): TGCAGTGCTAGGCCAGGAGGGGGCAATCAGCCCCAGCATTTT.

Here the CDR3 reads CASSHRDSWDEQYF. CDR3 nucleotide sequence: TGTGCCAGCAGCCACCGGGACTCGTGGGACGAGCAGTACTTC. The rearrangement links TRBV4-2 to TRBJ2-7, with D perhaps matching TRBD2 (6 bases). The V gene lost 3 bases and the J gene lost 5 bases, with 14 bases spanning the gap. The CDR3 length is 14 residues. Germline lookup yields CDR1 LGHNA and CDR2 YNFKEQ.

This clonotype was observed a few times. V and J are TRBV15 and TRBJ1-2, with unresolved D. V lost 0 bases to trimming and J lost 5 bases, with 7 bases between them. There are 13 residues in the CDR3. Germline loops: CDR1 LNHNV, CDR2 YYDKDF (reference sequence). The CDR3 spells CATSRDHKYGYTF. In DNA, the CDR3 is TGTGCCACCAGCAGAGACCACAAGTATGGCTACACCTTC. The complete variable domain, with remaining parts taken from reference TRBV15 and TRBJ1-2, reads DAMVIQNPRYQVTQFGKPVTLSCSQTLNHNVMYWYQQKSSQAPKLLFHYYDKDFNNEADTPDNFQSRRPNTSFCFLDIRSPGLGDTAMYLCATSRDHKYGYTFGSGTRLTVV.

This chain uses TRBV6-5 with TRBJ2-1; TRBD1 matches 7 bases. V lost 0 bases, J lost 7 bases, and 6 bases stayed unmatched. Germline V CDR1 and CDR2: MNHEY, SVGAGI. The CDR3 runs 15 residues. The CDR3 DNA follows: TGTGCCAGCAGTTACTCGTGGACAGGTAATAATGAGCAGTTCTTC. It translates to CASSYSWTGNNEQFF.

In this sample, this clonotype turned up a few times. The CDR3 region has the DNA TGTGCCAGCGGGGTGGGAGGGGTTAATCAGCCCCAGCATTTT. It codes for CASGVGGVNQPQHF. V usage is TRBV27 and J usage is TRBJ1-5; the D gene is possibly TRBD1 (5 bases). Germline V gene lookup returns CDR1 MNHEY and CDR2 SMNVEV (reference sequence). Deletions cut 8 bases from V and 4 bases from J, with 15 bases between. The length of the CDR3 is 14 residues.

A few counts support this clonotype. The gene calls are TRBV5-1 and TRBJ2-5; TRBD1 might be the D (7 bases). The V gene's germline CDR1 is SGHRS and CDR2 YFSETQ. The CDR3 runs 15 residues. V lost 6 bases, J lost 0 bases, and 15 bases lay in between. The CDR3 nucleotides read TGCGCCAGCACTTCAGGGGGGCCGTACCAAGAGACCCAGTACTTC. This translates into CASTSGGPYQETQYF.

This clonotype turned up a few times. The rearrangement links TRBV28 to TRBJ1-2, with unresolved D. Germline values: CDR1 MDHEN, CDR2 SYDVKM. V shed 3 bases and J shed 3 bases, with 14 bases lying between them. This CDR3 is built from 15 residues. This CDR3 reads CASSFRSLGYYGYTF. CDR3 bases: TGTGCCAGCAGTTTCCGAAGCTTAGGATACTATGGCTACACCTTC.

The J gene is TRBJ1-5, the V gene TRBV20-1; the match to TRBD1 covers 11 bases. The V gene end was trimmed by 3 bases and the J gene end by 2 bases; junction bases not matched to a gene: 3. The CDR3 sequence is 15 residues long. Germline CDR1 reads DFQATT; CDR2 reads SNEGSKA (reference sequence). The CDR3 DNA sequence: TGCAGTGCTAGGGACAGGGGGCATGGCAATCAGCCCCAGCATTTT. Translating it yields CSARDRGHGNQPQHF.

The table lists this clonotype with a few counts. The rearrangement joins TRBV7-2 to TRBJ1-1; D remains unclear. Between the trimmed V and J ends, which lost 2 bases and 1 base, there was a span of 8 bases. Germline V CDR1 and CDR2: SGHTA, FQGNSA. This CDR3 contains 14 residues. CDR3 DNA sequence: TGTGCCAGCAGCTTACGTTGGGGGAACACTGAAGCTTTCTTT. Its translation is CASSLRWGNTEAFF.

V is TRBV7-2 and J is TRBJ1-2; the match to TRBD1 covers 9 bases. The V and J ends lost 1 base and 2 bases, in that order; junction bases with no gene match: 2. The CDR3 is 15 amino acids. The V gene's germline CDR1 is SGHTA and CDR2 FQGNSA. CDR3 in amino acids: CASSLEGTGNYGYTF. CDR3 coding DNA: TGTGCCAGCAGCTTAGAAGGGACAGGGAACTATGGCTACACCTTC.

The sample holds a few counts of this clonotype. The chain joins TRBV29-1 to TRBJ2-2; TRBD1 matches 7 bases. The J segment lost 6 bases and the V segment lost 5 bases, leaving 9 bases of the junction unmatched. CDR3 size: 14 residues. The germline gives CDR1 SQVTM, CDR2 ANQGSEA. In nucleotides, the CDR3 is TGCAGCGTTAAGGACAGGAACGAGGCCGGGGAGCTGTTTTTT. This translates into CSVKDRNEAGELFF.

A few counts support this clonotype. J is TRBJ2-3 and V is TRBV6-1, with D perhaps TRBD1 (7 bases). The CDR3 consists of 18 residues. Germline values: CDR1 MNHNS, CDR2 SASEGT. Trimming removed 6 bases at V and 0 bases at J, with 22 bases between. For the CDR3, the DNA is TGTGCCAGCAGGGAAAGACAGGGACTTCTCACTAGCACAGATACGCAGTATTTT. This encodes CASRERQGLLTSTDTQYF.

This clonotype has more than one count but fewer than ten. J is TRBJ1-2 and V is TRBV2, with TRBD1 matching over 7 bases. With V trimmed by 8 bases and J by 4 bases, 7 bases remained unmatched. Germline lookup yields CDR1 SNHLY and CDR2 FYNNEI. CDR3 length equals 13 residues. The CDR3 DNA follows: TGTGCCAGCGCTAGGCAGGGGGGCTATGGCTACACCTTC. Its protein product is CASARQGGYGYTF.

Written as DNA, the CDR3 is TGCGCCAGCACCTTCTGGGCGGGAGATACCCAAGAGACCCAGTACTTC. Protein sequence: CASTFWAGDTQETQYF. V is TRBV5-1 and J is TRBJ2-5; TRBD2 matches at 7 bases. The V segment lost 6 bases and the J segment 1 base; nucleotides outside the gene matches: 12. Germline V gene sequence: CDR1 SGHRS, CDR2 YFSETQ. CDR3 length: 16 amino acids.

The rearrangement links TRBV28 to TRBJ1-5; D uncertain. This CDR3 comprises 14 residues. V was cut by 3 bases and J by 7 bases, with 13 bases left in between. Germline CDR1 MDHEN, CDR2 SYDVKM. CDR3 nucleotide sequence: TGTGCCAGCAGTTTCCTGTCTTCTCGACAGCCCCAGCATTTT. Translated: CASSFLSSRQPQHF.

Ten or more counts support this clonotype. The rearrangement links TRBV4-3 to TRBJ1-6; the D is unclear. The CDR3 covers 14 residues. V was shortened by 1 base and J by 6 bases, with 7 bases between the two germline ends. Germline V CDR1 and CDR2: LGHNA, YSLEER. This chain's CDR3 is CASSQGPVNSPLHF. The CDR3 DNA is TGCGCCAGCAGCCAAGGACCCGTTAATTCACCCCTCCACTTT.